This is a list of T cell receptor beta chains from one sample in a study of T-cell reconstitution after alpha-beta-depleted transplantation in children. TCRdb reanalysed the PCR reads using MiXCR and keeps one entry per CDR3 protein. The sample lists a few hundred thousand distinct CDR3 sequences, almost 8% seen once, with 9.1% in the top ten. The specimen comprised peripheral blood, sampled 360 days after TCRalphabeta/CD19-depleted stem cell transplant. These receptors came from a female patient aged 2-9 years who had a stem cell transplant for Fanconi anemia, so the T cells may come from the graft donor. Both conserved end residues are part of each CDR3. The D gene is left open where the match is weak. Size is stated for part of the rows, as once, few or many counts, or as a class when the clone is expanded.

abundance,v_gene,len,j_gene,d_gene,CDR3aa,CDR3nt
many,TRBV5-1,16,TRBJ2-1,TRBD2,CASSQGLAGGLNEQFF,TGCGCCAGCAGCCAGGGACTAGCGGGAGGCCTCAATGAGCAGTTCTTC
many,TRBV28,14,TRBJ1-3,NA,CASSLRVSGNTIYF,TGTGCCAGCAGTTTGAGGGTTTCTGGAAACACCATATATTTT
many,TRBV15,14,TRBJ2-2,NA,CATSRDLSTGELFF,TGTGCCACCAGCAGAGATTTGAGCACCGGGGAGCTGTTTTTT
many,TRBV7-9,12,TRBJ1-5,NA,CASSLGTQPQHF,TGTGCCAGCAGCTTAGGTACTCAGCCCCAGCATTTT
many,TRBV5-1,15,TRBJ2-2,TRBD2,CASSYTLAGTGELFF,TGCGCCAGCAGCTACACACTAGCGGGCACCGGGGAGCTGTTTTTT
many,TRBV12-3/TRBV12-4,14,TRBJ2-5,NA,CASSLRGFQETQYF,TGTGCCAGCAGTTTAAGGGGATTCCAAGAGACCCAGTACTTC
NA,TRBV7-9,15,TRBJ2-7,NA,CASSLIGLNSYEQYF,TGTGCCAGCAGCTTAATCGGGCTTAACTCCTACGAGCAGTACTTC
few,TRBV18,15,TRBJ2-2,TRBD1,CASYRDSTNTGELFF,TGTGCCAGCTACCGGGACAGCACGAACACCGGGGAGCTGTTTTTT
many,TRBV5-1,12,TRBJ2-5,NA,CASSPTMETQYF,TGCGCCAGCAGCCCGACGATGGAGACCCAGTACTTC
NA,TRBV7-2,17,TRBJ1-1,NA,CASSLRPSMRGGTEAFF,TGTGCCAGCAGCCTACGTCCCAGTATGCGCGGAGGTACTGAAGCTTTCTTT
many,TRBV20-1,13,TRBJ1-1,NA,CSGGIDGNTEAFF,TGCAGTGGAGGAATTGACGGGAACACTGAAGCTTTCTTT
many,TRBV6-5,16,TRBJ2-5,TRBD1,CASSSSPGQYQETQYF,TGTGCCAGCAGTAGTAGTCCGGGACAGTATCAAGAGACCCAGTACTTC
few,TRBV20-1,14,TRBJ1-1,TRBD1,CSAPRDRAGTEAFF,TGCAGTGCTCCTCGCGACAGGGCCGGCACTGAAGCTTTCTTT
many,TRBV20-1,17,TRBJ2-3,TRBD1,CSAPGQGRYSSTDTQYF,TGCAGTGCCCCGGGACAGGGGAGATACTCAAGCACAGATACGCAGTATTTT
few,TRBV27,15,TRBJ2-7,TRBD2,CASSPLGTSSNEQYF,TGTGCCAGCAGTCCCCTCGGGACTAGCTCTAACGAGCAGTACTTC
many,TRBV30,13,TRBJ2-1,NA,CAWSGVDYNEQFF,TGTGCCTGGAGTGGCGTAGACTACAATGAGCAGTTCTTC
NA,TRBV5-1,14,TRBJ1-5,NA,CASSLAPGDQPQHF,TGCGCCAGCAGCTTGGCCCCAGGGGATCAGCCCCAGCATTTT
NA,TRBV6-5,13,TRBJ1-1,NA,CASSYTGDTEAFF,TGTGCCAGCAGTTATACTGGGGACACTGAAGCTTTCTTT
NA,TRBV28,19,TRBJ2-7,TRBD1,CASSLVAWVEGTGAYEQYF,TGTGCCAGCAGTTTAGTGGCTTGGGTGGAGGGGACAGGGGCCTACGAGCAGTACTTC
many,TRBV5-1,16,TRBJ2-7,NA,CASSFDSAPTAYEQYF,TGCGCCAGCAGCTTCGACAGTGCCCCGACAGCCTACGAGCAGTACTTC
many,TRBV4-2,14,TRBJ1-3,NA,CASSQDIPGNTIYF,TGTGCCAGCAGCCAAGATATACCTGGAAACACCATATATTTT
NA,TRBV11-3,14,TRBJ2-2,TRBD1,CASSLQGAFGELFF,TGTGCCAGCAGCTTACAGGGGGCTTTCGGGGAGCTGTTTTTT
many,TRBV29-1,15,TRBJ2-4,NA,CSYIAGPLAKNIQYF,TGCAGCTATATTGCGGGGCCTTTAGCCAAAAACATTCAGTACTTC
many,TRBV20-1,13,TRBJ2-5,TRBD1,CSAQGQGQETQYF,TGCAGTGCCCAGGGACAGGGCCAAGAGACCCAGTACTTC
few,TRBV20-1,15,TRBJ2-3,NA,CSAREAQGNTDTQYF,TGCAGTGCTAGAGAAGCCCAGGGAAACACAGATACGCAGTATTTT
many,TRBV18,17,TRBJ2-2,TRBD2,CASKRTSGTMNTGELFF,TGTGCCAGCAAACGGACTAGCGGGACAATGAACACCGGGGAGCTGTTTTTT
few,TRBV20-1,11,TRBJ2-1,NA,CSAPLYNEQFF,TGCAGTGCTCCATTGTACAATGAGCAGTTCTTC
many,TRBV29-1,13,TRBJ2-3,NA,CSVWRGSTDTQYF,TGCAGCGTTTGGCGGGGCAGCACAGATACGCAGTATTTT
few,TRBV7-2,16,TRBJ2-7,NA,CASSLQGPPFSYEQYF,TGTGCCAGCAGCTTACAGGGACCACCCTTCTCCTACGAGCAGTACTTC
few,TRBV18,15,TRBJ1-3,NA,CASSPPKGRGNTIYF,TGTGCCAGCTCACCACCGAAGGGACGTGGAAACACCATATATTTT
few,TRBV28,17,TRBJ2-7,NA,CASSRIGGRGQTGEQYF,TGTGCCAGCAGTAGGATCGGGGGTCGGGGACAGACAGGCGAGCAGTACTTC
many,TRBV5-1,16,TRBJ2-3,NA,CASSLGGQPSTDTQYF,TGCGCCAGCAGCTTGGGAGGACAGCCTAGCACAGATACGCAGTATTTT
many,TRBV29-1,13,TRBJ1-1,NA,CSVEGAMNTEAFF,TGCAGCGTTGAGGGGGCAATGAACACTGAAGCTTTCTTT
few,TRBV28,21,TRBJ1-3,NA,CASSLWGFGSGRENSGNTIYF,TGTGCCAGCAGTTTATGGGGTTTTGGGTCAGGGAGGGAAAATTCTGGAAACACCATATATTTT
NA,TRBV18,16,TRBJ2-3,TRBD2,CASSPWAAGVRDTQYF,TGTGCCAGCTCACCATGGGCAGCGGGAGTCCGAGATACGCAGTATTTT
few,TRBV3-1,17,TRBJ2-7,NA,CASSAQIAASTSYEQYF,TGTGCCAGCAGCGCCCAGATAGCGGCCTCGACCTCCTACGAGCAGTACTTC
few,TRBV5-1,14,TRBJ2-7,NA,CASSFLGGDYEQYF,TGCGCCAGCAGCTTTTTGGGGGGAGACTACGAGCAGTACTTC
many,TRBV29-1,14,TRBJ2-1,TRBD2,CSVKPGLEVNEQFF,TGCAGCGTTAAGCCGGGACTAGAAGTCAATGAGCAGTTCTTC
many,TRBV6-1,15,TRBJ2-3,TRBD1,CASSGTGVLTDTQYF,TGTGCCAGCAGTGGGACAGGGGTCCTCACAGATACGCAGTATTTT
few,TRBV5-1,14,TRBJ1-1,TRBD1,CASSLMTGAAEAFF,TGCGCCAGCAGCTTGATGACAGGGGCCGCTGAAGCTTTCTTT
many,TRBV7-9,12,TRBJ2-7,NA,CASSSRGGEQYF,TGTGCCAGCAGCTCCCGAGGGGGAGAGCAGTACTTC
many,TRBV5-1,15,TRBJ1-1,TRBD1,CASSLAGQGSTEAFF,TGCGCCAGCAGCTTGGCCGGACAGGGTAGTACTGAAGCTTTCTTT
NA,TRBV5-8,17,TRBJ2-6,TRBD1,CASSRTGRSSGANVLTF,TGTGCCAGCAGCCGGACAGGGCGAAGCTCTGGGGCCAACGTCCTGACTTTC